This T cell receptor (beta chain) was sequenced in a study of blood T cell repertoires in COVID-19. Turning to the study itself: Sites in the United States, Italy and Spain provided acute and convalescent COVID-19 samples.

The V gene end was trimmed by 2 bases and the J gene end by 3 bases; junction bases not matched to a gene: 7. The germline V gene has CDR1 MNHNY and CDR2 SVGAGI (reference sequence). CDR3 length: 16 amino acids. Original handling: Estimation of nucleated cell counts was performed using reference gene primer amplification. TCRdb keeps only in-frame clones here, not all; method: immunoSEQ multiplex PCR. D and trimming come from the DNA, and the V and J calls and clone size come from that table. The repertoire holds about 90,000 clones, with 91% as singletons. Sequenced sample: peripheral blood. The rearrangement uses TRBV6-6 and TRBJ1-2; 9 bases are a match to TRBD1. This TCR was sampled from a human donor with active COVID-19. The donor label of this sample is uncertain. CDR3 region: CASSYLGQGEHYGYTF. The CDR3, as DNA: TGTGCCAGCAGTTACCTGGGACAGGGAGAGCACTATGGCTACACCTTC.